This record concerns one T cell receptor (beta chain) sequence. Its specificity is not known. Starting material for each TCR library was approximately 3,500 ng of total RNA. No DNA is given; TCRdb re-called the 5' RACE reads and lists each CDR3 protein once. Reported are some 160,000 distinct CDR3 sequences; the ten largest clones contain approximately 7%. The data derive from a study of monozygotic twins with inflammatory bowel disease. Study-wide findings and caveats: Other individuals had fewer clonotypes in common with IBD patients than with healthy twins, especially with disease activity. The analysis yielded no support for one strong signal or clonotype associated with IBD. Repertoire likeness was no different across concordant and discordant twins, perhaps owing to restricted power.

The sequence derives from a human donor with ulcerative colitis or Crohn's disease, or a healthy co-twin of an affected twin (not recorded which). The sample was blood.

CDR3 protein: CASSHTGWGREQYF. J is TRBJ2-7 and V is TRBV3-1; TCRdb returns TRBD1, unconfirmable since there is no DNA. Per germline, CDR1 LGHDT and CDR2 YNNKEL (reference sequence). This CDR3 spans 14 amino acids.